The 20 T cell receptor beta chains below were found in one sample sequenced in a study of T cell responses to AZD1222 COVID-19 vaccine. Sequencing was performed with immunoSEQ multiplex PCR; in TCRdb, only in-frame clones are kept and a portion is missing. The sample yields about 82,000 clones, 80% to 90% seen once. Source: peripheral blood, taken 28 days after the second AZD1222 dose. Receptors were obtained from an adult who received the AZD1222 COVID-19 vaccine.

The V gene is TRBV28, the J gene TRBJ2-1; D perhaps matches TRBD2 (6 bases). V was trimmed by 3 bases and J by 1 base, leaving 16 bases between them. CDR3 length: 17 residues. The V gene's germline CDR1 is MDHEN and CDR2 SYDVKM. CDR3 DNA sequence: TGTGCCAGCAGTTTTTTCCCCCGACTAGAATCCTACAATGAGCAGTTCTTC. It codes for CASSFFPRLESYNEQFF.

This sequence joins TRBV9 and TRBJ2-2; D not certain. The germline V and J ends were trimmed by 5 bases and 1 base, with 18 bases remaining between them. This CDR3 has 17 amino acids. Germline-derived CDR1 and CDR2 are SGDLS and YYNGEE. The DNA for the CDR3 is TGTGCCAGCAGTCTATCTGGCGTAGGGCTGAACACCGGGGAGCTGTTTTTT. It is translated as CASSLSGVGLNTGELFF.

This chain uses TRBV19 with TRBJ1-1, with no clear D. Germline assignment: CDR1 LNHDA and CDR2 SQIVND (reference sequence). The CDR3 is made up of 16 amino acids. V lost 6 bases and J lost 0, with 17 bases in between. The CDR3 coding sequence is TGTGCCAGTAGAGTATCCGATTGGGGAGTGAACACTGAAGCTTTCTTT. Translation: CASRVSDWGVNTEAFF.

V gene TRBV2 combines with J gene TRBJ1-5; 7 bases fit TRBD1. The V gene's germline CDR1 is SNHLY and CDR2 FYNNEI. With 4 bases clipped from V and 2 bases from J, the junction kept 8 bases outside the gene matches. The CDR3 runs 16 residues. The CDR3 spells CASSGGEGAGNQPQHF. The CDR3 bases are TGTGCCAGCAGTGGGGGGGAGGGGGCTGGCAATCAGCCCCAGCATTTT.

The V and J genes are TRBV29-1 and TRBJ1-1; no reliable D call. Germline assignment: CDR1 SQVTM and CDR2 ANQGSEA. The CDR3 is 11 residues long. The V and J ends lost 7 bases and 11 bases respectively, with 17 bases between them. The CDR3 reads CSGRTLVDAFF. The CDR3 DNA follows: TGCAGCGGCCGGACCCTCGTGGACGCTTTCTTT.

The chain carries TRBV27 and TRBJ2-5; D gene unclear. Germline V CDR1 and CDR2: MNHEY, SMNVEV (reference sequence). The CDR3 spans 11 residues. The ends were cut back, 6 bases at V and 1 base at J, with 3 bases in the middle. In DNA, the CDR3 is TGTGCCAGCAGCTTCCAAGAGACCCAGTACTTC. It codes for CASSFQETQYF.

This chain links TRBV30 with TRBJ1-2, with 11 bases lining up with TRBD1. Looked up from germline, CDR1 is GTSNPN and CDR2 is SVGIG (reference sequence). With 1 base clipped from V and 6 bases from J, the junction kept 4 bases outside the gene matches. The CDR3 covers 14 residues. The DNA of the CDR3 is TGTGCCTGGAGTGCTGGACAGGGGGCCAATGGCTACACCTTC. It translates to CAWSAGQGANGYTF. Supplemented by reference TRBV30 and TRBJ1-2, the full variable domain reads SQTIHQWPATLVQPVGSPLSLECTVEGTSNPNLYWYRQAAGRGLQLLFYSVGIGQISSEVPQNLSASRPQDRQFILSSKKLLLSDSGFYLCAWSAGQGANGYTFGSGTRLTVV.

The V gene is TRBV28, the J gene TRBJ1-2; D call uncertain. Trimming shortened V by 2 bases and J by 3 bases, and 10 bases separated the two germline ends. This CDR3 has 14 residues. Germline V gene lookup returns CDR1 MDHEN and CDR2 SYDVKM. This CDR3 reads CASSLKPAHYGYTF. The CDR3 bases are TGTGCCAGCAGTTTAAAACCAGCCCACTATGGCTACACCTTC.

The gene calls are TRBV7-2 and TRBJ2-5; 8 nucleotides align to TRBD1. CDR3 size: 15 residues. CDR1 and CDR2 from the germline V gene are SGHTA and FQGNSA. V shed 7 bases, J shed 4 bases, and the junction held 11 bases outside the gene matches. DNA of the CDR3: TGTGCCAGCAACCCCGGTGCAGGGGGCCGAGAGACCCAGTACTTC. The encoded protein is CASNPGAGGRETQYF.

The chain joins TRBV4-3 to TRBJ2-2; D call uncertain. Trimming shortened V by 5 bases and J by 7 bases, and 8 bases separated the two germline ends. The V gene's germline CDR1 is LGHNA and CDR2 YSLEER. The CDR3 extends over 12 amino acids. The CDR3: CASSYTGGELFF. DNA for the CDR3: TGCGCCAGCAGCTACACTGGCGGGGAGCTGTTTTTT.

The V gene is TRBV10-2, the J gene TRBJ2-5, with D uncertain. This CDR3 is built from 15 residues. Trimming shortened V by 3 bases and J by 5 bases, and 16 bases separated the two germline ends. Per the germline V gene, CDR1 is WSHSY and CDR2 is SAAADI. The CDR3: CASSDSGVSRETQYF. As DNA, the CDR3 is TGCGCCAGCAGTGATTCCGGCGTATCTAGGGAGACCCAGTACTTC.

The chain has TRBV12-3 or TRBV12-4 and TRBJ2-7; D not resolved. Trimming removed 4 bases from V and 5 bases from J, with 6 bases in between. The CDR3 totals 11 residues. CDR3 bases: TGTGCCAGCAGTTCCTACGACGAGCAGTACTTC. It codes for CASSSYDEQYF.

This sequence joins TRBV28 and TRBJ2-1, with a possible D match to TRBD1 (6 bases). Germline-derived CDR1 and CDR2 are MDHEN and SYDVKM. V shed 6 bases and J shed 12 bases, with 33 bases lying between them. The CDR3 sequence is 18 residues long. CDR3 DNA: TGTGCCAGCAGCCCGGGGCTCAAGAGGACAGTCTTCCCCCTCGGGCAGTTCTTC. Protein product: CASSPGLKRTVFPLGQFF.

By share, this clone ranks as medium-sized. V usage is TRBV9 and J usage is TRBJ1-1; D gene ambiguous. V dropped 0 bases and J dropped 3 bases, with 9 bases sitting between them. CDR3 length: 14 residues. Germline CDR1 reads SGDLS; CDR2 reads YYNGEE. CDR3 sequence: CASSVGEMYTEAFF. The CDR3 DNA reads TGTGCCAGCAGCGTAGGGGAGATGTACACTGAAGCTTTCTTT.

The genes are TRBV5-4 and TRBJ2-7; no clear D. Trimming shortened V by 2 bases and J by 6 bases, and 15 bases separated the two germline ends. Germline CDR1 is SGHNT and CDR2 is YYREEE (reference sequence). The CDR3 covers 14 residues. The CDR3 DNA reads TGTGCCAGCAGCTTTGGACCCGGGTCGAGCGAGCAGTACTTC. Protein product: CASSFGPGSSEQYF. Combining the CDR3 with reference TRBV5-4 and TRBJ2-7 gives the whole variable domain ETGVTQSPTHLIKTRGQQVTLRCSSQSGHNTVSWYQQALGQGPQFIFQYYREEENGRGNFPPRFSGLQFPNYSSELNVNALELDDSALYLCASSFGPGSSEQYFGPGTRLTVT.

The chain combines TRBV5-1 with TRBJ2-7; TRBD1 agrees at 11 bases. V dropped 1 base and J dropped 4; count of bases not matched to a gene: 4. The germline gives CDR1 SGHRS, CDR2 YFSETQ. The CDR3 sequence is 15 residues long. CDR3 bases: TGCGCCAGCAGCTTGCGGACAGGGGGCATATACGAGCAGTACTTC. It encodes CASSLRTGGIYEQYF. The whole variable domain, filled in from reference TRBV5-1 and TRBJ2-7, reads KAGVTQTPRYLIKTRGQQVTLSCSPISGHRSVSWYQQTPGQGLQFLFEYFSETQRNKGNFPGRFSGRQFSNSRSEMNVSTLELGDSALYLCASSLRTGGIYEQYFGPGTRLTVT.

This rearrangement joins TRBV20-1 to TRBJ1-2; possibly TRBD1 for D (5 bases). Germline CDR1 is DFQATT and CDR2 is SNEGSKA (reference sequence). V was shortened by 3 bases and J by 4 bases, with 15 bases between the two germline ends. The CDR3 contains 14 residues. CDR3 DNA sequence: TGCAGTGCTAGTCCTTCGGGGGGTGGCTATGGCTACACCTTC. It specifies CSASPSGGGYGYTF.

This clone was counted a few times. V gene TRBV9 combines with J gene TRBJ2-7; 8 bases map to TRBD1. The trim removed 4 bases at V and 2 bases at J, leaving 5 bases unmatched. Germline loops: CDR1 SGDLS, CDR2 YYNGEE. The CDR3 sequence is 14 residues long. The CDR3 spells CASSIGTGAYEQYF. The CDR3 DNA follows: TGTGCCAGCAGCATTGGGACAGGCGCCTACGAGCAGTACTTC.

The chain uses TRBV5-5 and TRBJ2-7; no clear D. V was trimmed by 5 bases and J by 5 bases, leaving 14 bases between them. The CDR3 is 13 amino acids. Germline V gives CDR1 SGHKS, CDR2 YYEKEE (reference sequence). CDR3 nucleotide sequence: TGTGCCAGCAGTCTAGTTCCCCTCGACGAGCAGTACTTC. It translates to CASSLVPLDEQYF.

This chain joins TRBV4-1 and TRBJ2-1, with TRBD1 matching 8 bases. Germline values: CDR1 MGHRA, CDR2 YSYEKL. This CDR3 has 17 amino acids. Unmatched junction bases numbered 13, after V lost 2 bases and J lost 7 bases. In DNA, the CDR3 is TGCGCCAGCAGCCAATCCGGGACAGGCGGATGGGGGAATGAGCAGTTCTTC. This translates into CASSQSGTGGWGNEQFF.